This record looks at one T cell receptor (beta chain) sequence and its context. Its antigen remains unidentified. A junction boundary mismatches the germline segment, possibly from a read error. Profiling of TCR beta VDJ combinations and CDR3 sequences used genomic DNA as the template. An Illumina HiSeq 2000 was used for TCR repertoire sequencing. On the study's bioinformatics: TRBV/TRBJ rearrangement plots, CDR3 size and DJ length profiles, and Simpson's diversity index were used to evaluate the repertoires. The immunodominant clone was defined as the most abundant DNA sequence in deep sequencing data. CDR3 amino acid sequences were checked for sharing between subjects and were compared against published repertoires and the VDJdb database. TCRdb reanalyzed the raw reads on its own, using fastp at Q25 for trimming and MiXCR for clone calling, and kept in-frame beta chains. CDR3 protein duplicates are merged, each entry listing the most common genes and DNA. The V and J calls here are based on TCRdb, not the publication. The sample has 250,000 to 300,000 distinct CDR3 sequences on record, 50% to 70% of them singletons. Around 8% of the sample lies in the top ten.

In this study, sorted CD4+ and CD8+ T cells from the blood of healthy subjects and of severe aplastic anemia patients had their TCR repertoires deep-sequenced. Ficoll-Paque density gradient centrifugation was used to isolate peripheral blood mononuclear cells. Before DNA extraction, CD4+ and CD8+ T cells were sorted with FACS or magnetic beads. These data belong to a study of CD8+CD57+ T cells in acquired aplastic anemia (dated by TCRdb to 2017 to 2018). Describing the broader study: A mean of 3.2 ug of DNA, ranging from roughly 0.17 to 30 ug, was extracted from sorted CD4+ and CD8+ cells. Overall results and qualifications from the work: Between patients and healthy controls, no significant difference in CD8+ Simpson's diversity was found (P=0.060). Although roughly 30 CD8+ CDR3 sequences were shared by patients and controls, these sequences appeared highly expressed in patients and within the immunodominant clones of patients.

The sequence came from a human donor with severe aplastic anemia or a healthy control (not recorded which). What was sequenced was sorted CD4+, CD8+, or CD8+CD57+ T cells (not recorded which) from PBMCs.

The CDR3 protein sequence reads: CAISRQGAGTGELFF. The base sequence is TGCGCCATCAGCCGACAGGGGGCAGGGACCGGGGAGCTGTTTTTT. The V and J genes are TRBV10-3 and TRBJ2-2, with 10 middle bases fitting TRBD1. The CDR3 runs 15 amino acids, cysteine and phenylalanine included. Left in the record is the CDR3 DNA by itself, 45 bases read in frame from the first base. The CDR1 and CDR2 encoded by the germline V gene are ENHRY and SYGVKD.